This T cell receptor beta chain was identified in a study of blood T cell repertoires in COVID-19 (TCRdb year 2020). General notes on the study: Collaborator samples came from the United States, Italy and Spain and covered acute and convalescent phases of COVID-19. The material from the prospective study consisted of cDNA or gDNA derived from T cells, B-cell-depleted T cells, or PBMCs. Subjects who had been exposed to COVID-19, were actively infected with it, or had recovered from it provided the deeply sampled blood TCRbeta repertoires that made up the dataset. The repertoires were made available in a free public database intended to serve as a resource for research on the immune response to SARS-CoV-2. Samples came from the ongoing ImmuneRACE study (first 160 participants) plus 1,254 subjects from 6 global collaborators. Nearly every sample came with metadata listing a de-identified subject ID, COVID-19 status, age in years and sex. Where HLA class I and class II types were available, the types were taken from metadata supplied by the sample provider, not from assay-based typing.

The immunoSEQ Assay, a bias-controlled multiplex PCR, was used to amplify TCRbeta CDR3 regions from genomic DNA. Concerning the study's data processing: Nucleated cell counts per sample were estimated from amplification of reference gene primers within the assay. To quantify the absolute abundance of each unique TCRbeta CDR3 rearrangement, sequence reads were collapsed and filtered. For each sample, productive Simpson clonality was calculated as the square root of Simpson's diversity index across productive rearrangements. The table was pulled from immuneACCESS by TCRdb, which kept in-frame rearrangements only. Such tables lose some clones; where checked, under half of the loss comes from unresolved V genes, and the rest has no known cause. From that table come the V and J calls and clone size; the DNA was used to work out D and trimming. This sample comprises approximately 330,000 clones, about 86% of them detected only once. The top ten hold 4% to 5% of the sample.

The germline V gene (reference sequence) sets CDR1 to LNHDA and CDR2 to SQIVND. The CDR3 goes from the cysteine to the phenylalanine over 17 residues. Solely the CDR3 DNA is kept, with 51 bases framed from the first base. The trim is 7 bases for V and 4 bases for J, with a gap of 23 bases between the germline ends. Concerning this clone itself: Its antigen is currently not known. No base qualities exist here, and no much larger clone lies one base off it.

Broader findings and caveats from the paper: The quantity of clinical and demographic metadata differed by source and by participant and was supplied without curation.

Participants in the prospective study were aged about 18 to 100 years, lived in 20 to 30 United States geographic areas, and enrolled through a virtual design. To assign participants to cohorts, the prospective study relied on clinical history that participants themselves reported in a screening survey and a study questionnaire. Mobile phlebotomists in the prospective study collected whole blood, serum and a nasopharyngeal or oropharyngeal swab from every participant. Additional blood draws and questionnaires over an approximately two-month period could optionally be provided by prospective study participants. Before DNA extraction, prospective study blood samples were shipped either frozen or at room temperature.

This clonotype originated in a woman between 40 and 50 years old with acute COVID-19. What was sequenced was PBMCs or T cells enriched from blood (not recorded which). The chain is made from TRBV19 and TRBJ1-5; TRBD1 is a weak D gene call, 6 bases matching. The CDR3 region has the sequence CASIDGGGGSGNQPQHF. The DNA sequence reads TGTGCCAGTATCGATGGAGGGGGGGGCTCAGGGAATCAGCCCCAGCATTTT.